Given below is one T cell receptor (beta chain) in context. The data were taken from a study of control samples from healthy donors and cancer patients. CDR1 LGHNT and CDR2 FRNRAP come from the germline V gene. There are 14 residues in the CDR3. Germline trimming cut 5 bases from V and 7 bases from J; bases unmatched to any gene: 7. Here immunoSEQ multiplex PCR was the method, and the copy in TCRdb shows in-frame clones only, minus some. The sample shows over 100,000 clones, about 91% of them seen only once. This chain links TRBV12-5 with TRBJ2-7; 11 bases line up with TRBD1. The sequencing input was blood. The receptor's source is a man aged 40-50 years in good health. In DNA, the CDR3 is TGTGCTAGTGGTCCAGGACAGGGGGCGCAGGAGCAGTACTTC. Translation: CASGPGQGAQEQYF.